A single TCR beta chain is shown here with its context. The antigen is undetermined. The sample comes from a study of vaccination and CD4 T cells after COVID-19. Study in general: Six males and four females, two Hispanic, made up the convalescents.

Treatment indicated: approximately 9-day PBMC culture with coronavirus spike peptide pools or control peptides (ViraFEST assay). Study-wide results and limits: Counts of SARS-CoV-2-reactive clonotypes had a median that went from roughly 22 to 38, a nonsignificant change. Spike mono-reactivity was evident in 304 of the 307 vaccine-specific clones derived from convalescent patients.

Sequencing of cultured CD4+ T cell DNA used the Oncomine TCR Beta short-read assay. Genomic DNA was isolated from CD4+ T cells that had been cultured. TCRdb recomputed calls from the PCR reads with MiXCR, one row per CDR3 protein. This table holds tens of thousands of distinct CDR3 sequences, roughly three fifths found once. The source is a human donor who received a COVID-19 vaccine. The sequences come from CD4+ T cells from blood, cultured in vitro, collected after SARS-CoV-2 vaccination.

CDR3 region: CASRDTRYLNYGYTF. CDR3 nucleotides: TGTGCCAGCAGAGATACACGTTACCTTAACTATGGCTACACCTTC. V gene TRBV6-2 or TRBV6-3 combines with J gene TRBJ1-2; D is unclear. The germline V gene has CDR1 MNHEY and CDR2 SVGEGT. This CDR3 comprises 15 residues. V was trimmed by 6 bases and J by 1 base, leaving 15 bases between them.